This TCR beta chain was documented in a study of Ad26.COV2.S vaccination and SARS-CoV-2 variants. Study overall: Dosing was one shot or two shots 56 days apart.

Findings of the study overall: Comparable non-spike TCR breadth was observed in vaccine and placebo recipients.

For this clone: What it binds is not known.

Treatment defined: 19 received Ad26.COV2.S at low or high dose, single or two shots; about 5 received placebo; per-sample allocation not given. After the first vaccine or placebo injection, samples were drawn on day 63. Libraries were prepared by immunoSEQ multiplex PCR; TCRdb keeps only in-frame clonotypes and omits some of them. The table includes under 250,000 clones, roughly 87% detected once. Looked up from germline, CDR1 is SEHNR and CDR2 is FQNEAQ (reference sequence). With V trimmed by 6 bases and J by 2 bases, 11 bases remained unmatched. This CDR3 region has 18 residues. This sequence originates from a person between 18 and 60 years old who received the Ad26.COV2.S COVID-19 vaccine or a placebo. V gene TRBV7-9 combines with J gene TRBJ2-3; 13 bases map to TRBD2. Sequenced material: peripheral blood, taken in a trial of Ad26.COV2.S vaccine versus placebo. Written as DNA, the CDR3 is TGTGCCAGCAGACCCTCCTCGGGACTAGCGGGGTTCACAGATACGCAGTATTTT. Its protein product is CASRPSSGLAGFTDTQYF.